The next 16 T cell receptor beta chains were all read from a single sample in a study of blood T cell repertoires in COVID-19. TCRdb's copy holds only in-frame clones and misses some; the assay was immunoSEQ multiplex PCR. This sample carries around 250,000 clones, about 82% of them seen once, and the ten largest clones take about 9.1%. Sequencing was done on a sample of PBMCs or T cells enriched from blood (not recorded which). The receptors stem from a woman in her 50s with acute COVID-19.

This clone was observed a single time. This rearrangement joins TRBV15 to TRBJ1-5; 8 bases are a match to TRBD1. Germline loops: CDR1 LNHNV, CDR2 YYDKDF (reference sequence). V dropped 5 bases and J dropped 7; count of bases not matched to a gene: 7. This CDR3 spans 14 amino acids. CDR3 nucleotides: TGTGCCACCAGCGGAGGACAGGGCGGGCAGCCCCAGCATTTT. This gives the protein CATSGGQGGQPQHF.

In this sample, this clone turned up once. The chain is built from TRBV5-6 and TRBJ1-2; D gene ambiguous. The V end was cut by 3 bases, the J end by 7 bases, with 10 bases between. Germline-derived CDR1 and CDR2 are SGHDT and YYEEEE. The CDR3 consists of 12 residues. CDR3 region: CASSSLGGGYTF. In DNA form, the CDR3 reads TGTGCCAGCAGCTCTTTGGGAGGTGGCTACACCTTC.

The chain recombines TRBV7-9 with TRBJ1-4; possibly TRBD1 for D (6 bases). This CDR3 contains 14 residues. Trimming removed 8 bases at V and 7 bases at J, with 17 bases between. The V gene's germline CDR1 is SEHNR and CDR2 FQNEAQ (reference sequence). The CDR3 is CASSTLGATEKLFF. The CDR3 coding sequence is TGTGCCAGCTCCACATTGGGGGCAACTGAAAAACTGTTTTTT.

The chain uses TRBV20-1 and TRBJ1-2, with D unclear. Per germline, CDR1 DFQATT and CDR2 SNEGSKA (reference sequence). V shed 5 bases and J shed 13 bases, with 8 bases lying between them. The CDR3 is 8 amino acids. In DNA form, the CDR3 reads TGCAGTGCTCCAGGAGGCACCTTC. As protein: CSAPGGTF.

CDR3 coding DNA: TGCGCCAGCAGCTTGGTATACAGGAGCGATTCACCCCTCCACTTT. Amino acids: CASSLVYRSDSPLHF. This chain connects TRBV5-1 to TRBJ1-6, with D tentatively TRBD1 (5 bases). Per the germline V gene, CDR1 is SGHRS and CDR2 is YFSETQ. The CDR3 is made up of 15 amino acids. The ends were cut back, 0 bases at V and 8 bases at J, with 12 bases in the middle.

This clone was seen a few times. This chain joins TRBV9 and TRBJ1-3; the D gene is possibly TRBD1 (5 bases). The CDR3 sequence is 14 residues long. Germline V gives CDR1 SGDLS, CDR2 YYNGEE. V was shortened by 3 bases and J by 3 bases, with 10 bases between the two germline ends. CDR3 coding DNA: TGTGCCAGCAGCGCCGTCGGGGGTGGAAACACCATATATTTT. Residues: CASSAVGGGNTIYF.

V and J are TRBV9 and TRBJ1-2; D remains ambiguous. CDR1 is SGDLS and CDR2 is YYNGEE in the germline V gene. The CDR3 is 13 residues long. V was pared by 4 bases and J by 0 bases, with 7 bases between. The CDR3 region has the DNA TGTGCCAGCAGCAGAGTTGCTAACTATGGCTACACCTTC. It encodes CASSRVANYGYTF.

This clone appeared a few times. V is TRBV7-8 and J is TRBJ2-1; 7 nucleotides match TRBD2. Germline loops: CDR1 SGHVS, CDR2 FQNEAQ. CDR3 length: 17 amino acids. Losses at the gene ends were 5 bases for V and 8 bases for J; bases not matched to a gene: 18. As DNA, the CDR3 is TGTGCCAGCAGCCCCGCGGAGGCCAGGCGGGGGTTGGATGAGCAGTTCTTC. Amino acid sequence: CASSPAEARRGLDEQFF.

The chain uses TRBV6-5 and TRBJ1-1, with TRBD1 identical over 7 bases. This CDR3 has 13 amino acids. V shed 9 bases, J shed 6 bases, and the junction held 10 bases outside the gene matches. Germline loops: CDR1 MNHEY, CDR2 SVGAGI. CDR3 protein: CASHNRGSSEAFF. The CDR3 DNA reads TGTGCCAGTCACAACAGGGGAAGTTCTGAAGCTTTCTTT.

This chain uses TRBV7-8 with TRBJ1-5; unclear D gene. Trimming removed 5 bases from V and 1 base from J, with 9 bases in between. This CDR3 region has 14 residues. From germline, CDR1 is SGHVS and CDR2 FQNEAQ. The CDR3 protein is CASSPNWSNQPQHF. The DNA of the CDR3 is TGTGCCAGCAGCCCGAACTGGAGCAATCAGCCCCAGCATTTT.

V is TRBV5-4 and J is TRBJ1-1; 7 bases are a match to TRBD1. Looked up from germline, CDR1 is SGHNT and CDR2 is YYREEE (reference sequence). The V and J ends lost 1 base and 4 bases, in that order; junction bases with no gene match: 7. The CDR3 covers 15 residues. The CDR3 protein is CASSLRGDSPTEAFF. The DNA of the CDR3 is TGTGCCAGCAGCTTGAGAGGGGACAGCCCCACTGAAGCTTTCTTT.

The chain is built from TRBV6-1 and TRBJ2-5, with 11 nucleotides matching TRBD2. J lost 5 bases, V lost 2 bases, and 7 bases had no gene match. The CDR3 has 16 amino acids. Per germline, CDR1 MNHNS and CDR2 SASEGT. The CDR3, as DNA: TGTGCCAGCAGTGAATCTAGCGGGGGGTCGTGGGAGACCCAGTACTTC. Its translation: CASSESSGGSWETQYF.

The genes are TRBV5-4 and TRBJ1-3; 9 nucleotides line up with TRBD1. J gave up 2 bases and V 5 bases, and 5 bases lay outside the gene matches. Germline assignment: CDR1 SGHNT and CDR2 YYREEE (reference sequence). This CDR3 has 15 residues. CDR3: CASSRDRGTGNTIYF. DNA for the CDR3: TGTGCCAGCAGTCGCGACAGGGGGACTGGAAACACCATATATTTT.

This sequence joins TRBV11-2 and TRBJ2-7; TRBD1 might be the D (6 bases). The V end was cut by 0 bases, the J end by 7 bases, with 13 bases between. Germline-derived CDR1 and CDR2 are SGHAT and FQNNGV. The CDR3 covers 14 residues. The CDR3 DNA is TGTGCCAGCAGCTTAGACACAAAGGGGACAGAGCAGTACTTC. This translates into CASSLDTKGTEQYF.

This chain connects TRBV18 to TRBJ1-5; possibly TRBD1 for D (5 bases). Per the germline V gene, CDR1 is KGHSH and CDR2 is LQKENI. This CDR3 has 16 amino acids. V lost 5 bases and J lost 2, with 16 bases in between. The DNA for the CDR3 is TGTGCCAGCTCAAAAGGAGGGGCGGAGGGCAATCAGCCCCAGCATTTT. Its protein is CASSKGGAEGNQPQHF.

V is TRBV5-6 and J is TRBJ2-1; D call uncertain. V was shortened by 6 bases and J by 9 bases, with 13 bases between the two germline ends. Germline CDR1 is SGHDT and CDR2 is YYEEEE. This CDR3 contains 12 residues. The CDR3 DNA reads as TGTGCCAGCAACTCGGGTCGGGTTGAGCAGTTCTTC. This gives the protein CASNSGRVEQFF.